This passage covers 23 T cell receptor beta chains from one sample sequenced in a study of control samples from healthy donors and cancer patients. TCRdb's table, derived via immunoSEQ multiplex PCR, lists solely in-frame clones and lacks some. The repertoire holds about 55,000 clones, with around 95% as singletons. Sequencing was carried out using blood. The receptor source for this set is a young woman in good health.

CDR3: CASSPLPRSGSSYEQYF. CDR3 DNA: TGTGCCAGCTCACCACTCCCAAGGTCGGGAAGCTCCTACGAGCAGTACTTC. The chain is built from TRBV18 and TRBJ2-7; perhaps TRBD2 as D (5 bases). Per the germline V gene, CDR1 is KGHSH and CDR2 is LQKENI. The CDR3 contains 17 residues. The V gene lost 1 base and the J gene lost 0 bases, with 16 bases spanning the gap.

This chain joins TRBV7-9 and TRBJ2-1; TRBD2 aligns across 10 bases. CDR1 and CDR2 from the germline V gene are SEHNR and FQNEAQ (reference sequence). This CDR3 comprises 19 residues. Germline trimming cut 1 base from V and 3 bases from J; bases unmatched to any gene: 12. CDR3 DNA: TGTGCCAGCAGCTTAGGGATAGCGGGGGGCGACTACCTCTACAATGAGCAGTTCTTC. Protein product: CASSLGIAGGDYLYNEQFF.

The chain has TRBV21-1 and TRBJ1-5. TRBV21-1 is a listed pseudogene. CDR3 size: 11 residues. The CDR3: CEGGAGQPQHF. The CDR3 DNA is TGCGAGGGGGGGGCGGGTCAGCCCCAGCATTTT.

The chain couples TRBV2 to TRBJ2-3, with TRBD1 matching over 8 bases. Germline assignment: CDR1 SNHLY and CDR2 FYNNEI. V was clipped by 5 bases and J by 3 bases; unmatched bases: 13. This CDR3 has 17 residues. The CDR3 DNA follows: TGTGCCAGCAGTCTGGTCGGACAGACAGGGGTAACAGATACGCAGTATTTT. Translating it yields CASSLVGQTGVTDTQYF.

Details on this clone: The identical CDR3 is also encoded by other nucleotide sequences in the sample. The chain recombines TRBV6-1 with TRBJ1-3, with D perhaps matching TRBD1 (6 bases). The CDR3 is made up of 15 amino acids. The V end lost 0 bases, the J end lost 2 bases, and 8 bases lay between the germline ends. Looked up from germline, CDR1 is MNHNS and CDR2 is SASEGT. The CDR3 DNA sequence: TGTGCCAGCAGTGAAGCGGAGGGGGCTGGAAACACCATATATTTT. Translation: CASSEAEGAGNTIYF.

J is TRBJ2-7 and V is TRBV15, with a tentative D call TRBD1 (6 bases). Germline assignment: CDR1 LNHNV and CDR2 YYDKDF (reference sequence). V dropped 0 bases and J dropped 9 bases, with 15 bases sitting between them. The CDR3 runs 14 residues. CDR3 region: CATSREAGDGGQYF. The CDR3 DNA reads TGTGCCACCAGCAGAGAGGCAGGGGATGGTGGGCAGTACTTC.

The V gene is TRBV11-1, the J gene TRBJ1-3; D remains ambiguous. From germline, CDR1 is SGHAT and CDR2 FQDESV (reference sequence). CDR3 length: 16 residues. V was cut by 3 bases and J by 0 bases, with 12 bases left in between. CDR3 nucleotides: TGTGCCAGCAGCTTCGGGCTTCCTAGCTCTGGAAACACCATATATTTT. This sequence encodes CASSFGLPSSGNTIYF.

The V gene is TRBV20-1, the J gene TRBJ2-3; 7 bases align to TRBD1. Germline-derived CDR1 and CDR2 are DFQATT and SNEGSKA (reference sequence). V lost 3 bases to trimming and J lost 3 bases; unmatched junction nucleotides: 6. The CDR3 runs to 14 residues. This CDR3 is CSASGGQTTDTQYF. The CDR3 DNA follows: TGCAGTGCTAGTGGGGGACAGACGACAGATACGCAGTATTTT.

The chain uses TRBV27 and TRBJ2-3; D is undetermined. Germline V CDR1 and CDR2: MNHEY, SMNVEV (reference sequence). V lost 0 bases, J lost 2 bases, and 12 bases lay in between. This CDR3 is 16 amino acids long. The CDR3 sequence is CASSLSPGLYTDTQYF. CDR3 nucleotides: TGTGCCAGCAGTTTATCCCCCGGGCTCTACACAGATACGCAGTATTTT.

The genes are TRBV11-2 and TRBJ2-5; 11 bases are shared with TRBD2. Germline V gene data show CDR1 as SGHAT and CDR2 as FQNNGV. The CDR3 has 15 amino acids. Trimming cost V 5 bases and J 0 bases; bases outside gene matches: 2. CDR3 in amino acids: CASSRLAGNQETQYF. Here the CDR3 DNA reads TGTGCCAGCAGCCGACTAGCGGGGAACCAAGAGACCCAGTACTTC.

The V gene is TRBV7-2, the J gene TRBJ1-6; D is ambiguous. The CDR3 covers 16 residues. The germline CDR1 and CDR2 sequences are SGHTA and FQGNSA. V was shortened by 7 bases and J by 2 bases, with 15 bases between the two germline ends. The CDR3 nucleotides are TGTGCCAGCACATCGGATAAAACGACCTATAATTCACCCCTCCACTTT. Its translation: CASTSDKTTYNSPLHF.

This chain links TRBV5-1 with TRBJ2-3; D assignment may be TRBD1 or TRBD2 (5 bases each). CDR1 SGHRS and CDR2 YFSETQ come from the germline V gene. Trimming shortened V by 0 bases and J by 3 bases, and 14 bases separated the two germline ends. The CDR3 runs to 16 residues. In DNA form, the CDR3 reads TGCGCCAGCAGCTTGGTCTCGGGGCCACCGACAGATACGCAGTATTTT. It translates to CASSLVSGPPTDTQYF.

The chain couples TRBV6-6 to TRBJ1-2; D possibly corresponds to TRBD1 (6 bases). This CDR3 is 15 amino acids long. Germline CDR1 is MNHNY and CDR2 is SVGAGI (reference sequence). V lost 8 bases to trimming and J lost 3 bases, with 19 bases between them. The CDR3 nucleotides are TGTGCCAGCGAGACAGAAGAGGGGGTGTACTATGGCTACACCTTC. This gives the protein CASETEEGVYYGYTF.

This clone came up a few times. The chain joins TRBV2 to TRBJ1-1, with 7 bases lining up with TRBD1. Germline V CDR1 and CDR2: SNHLY, FYNNEI. Trimming cost V 4 bases and J 5 bases; bases outside gene matches: 10. The CDR3 covers 15 residues. The DNA of the CDR3 is TGTGCCAGCAGTGTACGCATACAGGGGTGGACTGAAGCTTTCTTT. It is translated as CASSVRIQGWTEAFF.

This chain joins TRBV9 and TRBJ2-2, with D possibly being TRBD1 or TRBD2 (5 bases each). This CDR3 contains 14 residues. V was pared by 4 bases and J by 5 bases, with 12 bases between. From germline, CDR1 is SGDLS and CDR2 YYNGEE. Here the CDR3 reads CASSSEGRTGELFF. DNA of the CDR3: TGTGCCAGCAGCTCAGAGGGGCGAACCGGGGAGCTGTTTTTT.

This chain joins TRBV24-1 and TRBJ2-1, with TRBD2 matching over 7 bases. The CDR3 consists of 15 residues. The germline V gene encodes CDR1 KGHDR and CDR2 SFDVKD. The V and J ends lost 3 bases and 7 bases, in that order; junction bases with no gene match: 8. The CDR3 reads CATSDPTGGWNEQFF. The CDR3 nucleotides read TGTGCCACCAGTGATCCGACGGGGGGTTGGAATGAGCAGTTCTTC.

This clone was found once. Within the sample, other DNA sequences also encode this same CDR3. The rearrangement joins TRBV29-1 to TRBJ2-7, with a possible D match to TRBD1 (5 bases). Trimming took 6 bases from V and 3 from J, leaving 12 bases between them. This CDR3 spans 12 amino acids. CDR1 is SQVTM, CDR2 ANQGSEA, per germline. The CDR3 region has the DNA TGCAGCGTGGAGACAGCCGACTACGAGCAGTACTTC. Translated, it gives CSVETADYEQYF.

This clone was seen a single time. The V and J genes are TRBV27 and TRBJ2-3; 13 positions match TRBD2. The junction had 9 bases not matched to a gene; V was cut back by 8 bases and J by 4 bases. The V gene's germline CDR1 is MNHEY and CDR2 SMNVEV (reference sequence). The CDR3 length is 16 residues. This CDR3 is CASGTSGGAEADTQYF. For the CDR3, the DNA is TGTGCCAGCGGAACTAGCGGGGGGGCCGAAGCAGATACGCAGTATTTT.

The chain combines TRBV6-6 with TRBJ1-5; 9 nucleotides align to TRBD1. The CDR3 sequence is 17 residues long. Trimming removed 5 bases from V and 0 bases from J; junction bases left unmatched: 8. Looked up from germline, CDR1 is MNHNY and CDR2 is SVGAGI (reference sequence). As DNA, the CDR3 is TGTGCCAGCAGTCGACAGGGGGGGTTTGGTAGCAATCAGCCCCAGCATTTT. Amino acid sequence: CASSRQGGFGSNQPQHF.

This chain links TRBV12-3 or TRBV12-4 with TRBJ1-1; the D is unclear. This CDR3 comprises 11 residues. Trimming pared 7 bases from V and 5 bases from J, leaving 8 bases between. CDR3 sequence: CASTLGTEAFF. In DNA form, the CDR3 reads TGTGCCAGCACCCTGGGGACTGAAGCTTTCTTT.

V is TRBV18 and J is TRBJ1-1, with D unresolved. The CDR3 runs to 11 residues. Per germline, CDR1 KGHSH and CDR2 LQKENI. Between the trimmed V and J ends, which lost 4 bases and 1 base, there was a span of 1 base. The CDR3 loop is CASSQNTEAFF. The DNA of the CDR3 is TGTGCCAGCTCACAGAACACTGAAGCTTTCTTT.

The chain uses TRBV7-9 and TRBJ1-1; D remains unclear. V lost 1 base and J lost 1, with 13 bases in between. Per the germline V gene, CDR1 is SEHNR and CDR2 is FQNEAQ (reference sequence). The CDR3 runs to 16 residues. The CDR3 DNA reads TGTGCCAGCAGCTTAGATCGGGGAATGGGGAACACTGAAGCTTTCTTT. It is translated as CASSLDRGMGNTEAFF. Together with reference TRBV7-9 and TRBJ1-1, the CDR3 gives the full variable domain: DTGVSQNPRHKITKRGQNVTFRCDPISEHNRLYWYRQTLGQGPEFLTYFQNEAQLEKSRLLSDRFSAERPKGSFSTLEIQRTEQGDSAMYLCASSLDRGMGNTEAFFGQGTRLTVV.

This CDR3 reads CASSLGGGGGVRADTQYF. In DNA form, the CDR3 reads TGTGCCAGCAGCTTAGGGGGAGGCGGGGGCGTTCGGGCAGATACGCAGTATTTT. The chain combines TRBV7-2 with TRBJ2-3, with D perhaps matching TRBD2 (7 bases). V dropped 1 base and J dropped 4 bases, with 21 bases sitting between them. The germline CDR1 and CDR2 sequences are SGHTA and FQGNSA. The CDR3 has 18 residues.